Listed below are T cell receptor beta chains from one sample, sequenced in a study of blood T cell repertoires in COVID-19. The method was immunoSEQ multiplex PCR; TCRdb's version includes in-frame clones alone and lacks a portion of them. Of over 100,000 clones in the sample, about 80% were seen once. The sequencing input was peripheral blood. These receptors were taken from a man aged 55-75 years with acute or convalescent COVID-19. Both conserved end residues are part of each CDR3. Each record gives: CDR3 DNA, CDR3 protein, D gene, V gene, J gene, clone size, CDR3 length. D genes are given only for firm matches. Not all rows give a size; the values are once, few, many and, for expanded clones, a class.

DNA: TGCGCCAGCAGCCTCGGGACAGGGCCCTTACAGCCCCAGCATTTT; CDR3: CASSLGTGPLQPQHF; D: TRBD1; V: TRBV5-1; J: TRBJ1-5; size: -; length: 15
DNA: TGTGCCAGCAGCTCCCAGCGGTGGGGGGTCGGGTTCTTC; CDR3: CASSSQRWGVGFF; D: -; V: TRBV7-2; J: TRBJ2-1; size: few; length: 13
DNA: TGTGCCAGCAGCTACAAAGGGGCTAATTCACCCCTCCACTTT; CDR3: CASSYKGANSPLHF; D: -; V: TRBV7-2; J: TRBJ1-6; size: -; length: 14
DNA: TGTGCCAGCAGTGACTGGCAGGGCACTGAAGCTTTCTTT; CDR3: CASSDWQGTEAFF; D: -; V: TRBV6-4; J: TRBJ1-1; size: -; length: 13
DNA: TGTGCCAGCAGCGTAGACAGGCTGAACACTGAAGCTTTCTTT; CDR3: CASSVDRLNTEAFF; D: -; V: TRBV9; J: TRBJ1-1; size: -; length: 14
DNA: TGTGCCAGCAGCAACCCCCGGGTCGGAAACACCATATATTTT; CDR3: CASSNPRVGNTIYF; D: -; V: TRBV7-8; J: TRBJ1-3; size: -; length: 14
DNA: TGTGCCAGCAGTTGGGACTACCTAGCCAAAAACATTCAGTACTTC; CDR3: CASSWDYLAKNIQYF; D: TRBD2; V: TRBV27; J: TRBJ2-4; size: -; length: 15
DNA: TGTGCCAGCAGTGACAGGGGTTGGGTCGAGACCCAGTACTTC; CDR3: CASSDRGWVETQYF; D: -; V: TRBV6-1; J: TRBJ2-5; size: few; length: 14
DNA: TGTGCCAGCAGTCCAGGGACGATTGGAAACAGGGACAGCTATGGCTACACCTTC; CDR3: CASSPGTIGNRDSYGYTF; D: TRBD1; V: TRBV28; J: TRBJ1-2; size: -; length: 18
DNA: TGTGCCAGCATCCGGACTAGCGGGAGTTCCGAGCAGTACTTC; CDR3: CASIRTSGSSEQYF; D: TRBD2; V: TRBV28; J: TRBJ2-7; size: -; length: 14
DNA: TGTGCCAGCAGCTTGGAGCGGACAGGGCAGGGATCACCCCTCCACTTT; CDR3: CASSLERTGQGSPLHF; D: TRBD1; V: TRBV5-4; J: TRBJ1-6; size: once; length: 16
DNA: TGTGCCAGCAGCTTATGGGGACAGGGGATCACTGAAGCTTTCTTT; CDR3: CASSLWGQGITEAFF; D: TRBD1; V: TRBV7-2; J: TRBJ1-1; size: -; length: 15
DNA: TGTGCCAGCAGTTACTGGGCAGGGTTTGACAATCAGCCCCAGCATTTT; CDR3: CASSYWAGFDNQPQHF; D: -; V: TRBV6-6; J: TRBJ1-5; size: -; length: 16
DNA: TGTGCCAGCAGCTTGGCGGTCTCCTACAATGAGCAGTTCTTC; CDR3: CASSLAVSYNEQFF; D: -; V: TRBV7-2; J: TRBJ2-1; size: -; length: 14
DNA: TGTGCCAGCAGTAGTAGGACAGGGCCCAATTCACCCCTCCACTTT; CDR3: CASSSRTGPNSPLHF; D: TRBD1; V: TRBV2; J: TRBJ1-6; size: -; length: 15
DNA: TGCGCCAGCAGCTTGGGGAGGAGACAGGGGGCCACTGAAGCTTTCTTT; CDR3: CASSLGRRQGATEAFF; D: TRBD1; V: TRBV5-1; J: TRBJ1-1; size: -; length: 16
DNA: TGTGCCAGCAGCCAGAGGACAGGGGGCATCGGCGAGCAGTACTTC; CDR3: CASSQRTGGIGEQYF; D: TRBD1; V: TRBV28; J: TRBJ2-7; size: once; length: 15
DNA: TGCGCCAGCAGCTTCGGAGGGATCGGGGCTGAAGCTTTCTTT; CDR3: CASSFGGIGAEAFF; D: -; V: TRBV5-1; J: TRBJ1-1; size: few; length: 14